A single sample gave rise to the 28 T cell receptor beta chains below, sequenced in a study of T cells after yellow fever vaccination. TCRdb fed the 5' RACE reads into MiXCR, producing one record per CDR3 protein. The sample records some 150,000 distinct CDR3 sequences, approximately 6.6% being singletons. This specimen was CD4+ T cells sorted from PBMCs, taken 10 days after the yellow fever booster vaccination. These receptors all come from a man aged 30-40 years who received the YFV17D yellow fever vaccine.

This clonotype was counted at least ten times. The V call is TRBV30, the J call TRBJ2-7, with D perhaps TRBD1 or TRBD2 (5 bases each). The CDR3 runs to 14 residues. V was pared by 3 bases and J by 5 bases, with 17 bases between. Germline V gene lookup returns CDR1 GTSNPN and CDR2 SVGIG (reference sequence). CDR3 DNA sequence: TGTGCCTGGAGCGTAGGGACCGTCGTTGACGAGCAGTACTTC. This gives the protein CAWSVGTVVDEQYF.

This clonotype was seen repeatedly, ten times or more. V gene TRBV20-1 combines with J gene TRBJ1-4, with D possibly being TRBD1 (6 bases). Trimming took off 6 bases at V and 4 bases at J, with 15 bases between the two ends. Germline assignment: CDR1 DFQATT and CDR2 SNEGSKA (reference sequence). The CDR3 consists of 14 residues. The CDR3 sequence: CSARVGQSNEKLFF. The CDR3 coding sequence is TGCAGTGCCAGGGTCGGACAGAGTAATGAAAAACTGTTTTTT.

At least ten counts were recorded for this clonotype. This chain joins TRBV12-3 or TRBV12-4 and TRBJ1-1; D is undetermined. The CDR3 is 13 residues long. V was shortened by 4 bases and J by 4 bases, with 10 bases between the two germline ends. The CDR3 bases are TGTGCCAGCAGTTACCTAATGAGCACTGAAGCTTTCTTT. Its protein product is CASSYLMSTEAFF.

The rearrangement links TRBV4-3 to TRBJ2-7; 9 bases fit TRBD1. This CDR3 has 15 amino acids. J lost 7 bases, V lost 1 base, and 8 bases had no gene match. Germline CDR1 and CDR2: LGHNA and YSLEER. CDR3 protein: CASSQGDRDRGEQYF. In nucleotides, the CDR3 is TGCGCCAGCAGCCAAGGGGACAGGGATCGGGGTGAGCAGTACTTC.

This clonotype came up many times. This sequence joins TRBV29-1 and TRBJ2-7; D is undetermined. V dropped 0 bases and J dropped 0 bases, with 3 bases sitting between them. Germline CDR1 and CDR2: SQVTM and ANQGSEA. The CDR3 has 12 residues. DNA of the CDR3: TGCAGCGTTGAAGACAACTCCTACGAGCAGTACTTC. Its translation is CSVEDNSYEQYF.

This chain links TRBV7-8 with TRBJ2-1; 9 bases align to TRBD1. Germline values: CDR1 SGHVS, CDR2 FQNEAQ. Germline trimming cut 5 bases from V and 4 bases from J; bases unmatched to any gene: 6. This CDR3 is built from 15 residues. The CDR3: CASSRRDRDYNEQFF. The DNA for the CDR3 is TGTGCCAGCAGCCGCCGGGACAGGGATTACAATGAGCAGTTCTTC.

With respect to this clonotype: Possible read error: a much larger clone is one base away. This rearrangement joins TRBV7-2 to TRBJ2-7; 10 bases line up with TRBD2. The germline V gene encodes CDR1 SGHTA and CDR2 FQGNSA. The CDR3 is 17 residues long. This CDR3 reads CATSLLASGSLVHEQYF. In DNA, the CDR3 is TGTGCCACCAGCTTATTGGCTAGCGGGAGTCTCGTCCACGAGCAGTACTTC.

This clonotype was picked up many times. This chain connects TRBV9 to TRBJ1-2; D perhaps matches TRBD1 (5 bases). Trimming stripped 6 bases from V and 8 bases from J, with 23 bases between. The germline gives CDR1 SGDLS, CDR2 YYNGEE. The CDR3 covers 15 residues. The CDR3: CASNPSGTSGRGYTF. DNA of the CDR3: TGTGCCAGCAACCCATCCGGGACTTCCGGGCGGGGCTACACCTTC.

Ten or more counts support this clonotype. This chain joins TRBV12-3 or TRBV12-4 and TRBJ1-1; D call uncertain. The CDR3 has 12 amino acids. The germline V and J ends were trimmed by 7 bases and 0 bases, with 6 bases remaining between them. CDR3 DNA: TGTGCCAGCACGCGGTTGAACACTGAAGCTTTCTTT. Translating gives CASTRLNTEAFF.

This clonotype was found a few times. This chain connects TRBV6-1 to TRBJ2-1; D might be TRBD1 (6 bases). The germline V gene encodes CDR1 MNHNS and CDR2 SASEGT. Trimming cost V 6 bases and J 9 bases, with 15 bases left between them. The CDR3 sequence is 13 residues long. CDR3 sequence reads: CASRQGNFAEQFF. Written as DNA, the CDR3 is TGTGCCAGCAGGCAGGGGAACTTCGCTGAGCAGTTCTTC.

This clonotype was recorded many times. The gene calls are TRBV5-1 and TRBJ2-5; D gene uncertain. Trimming left V 0 bases short and J 7 bases short, with 7 bases between. CDR1 and CDR2 from the germline V gene are SGHRS and YFSETQ. The CDR3 is made up of 12 amino acids. Here the CDR3 reads CASSLEYGTQYF. In DNA, the CDR3 is TGCGCCAGCAGCTTGGAGTACGGGACCCAGTACTTC.

In its sample, this clonotype was seen many times. V usage is TRBV7-6 and J usage is TRBJ2-5, with D maybe TRBD2 (5 bases). Trimming stripped 2 bases from V and 3 bases from J, with 7 bases between. The germline CDR1 and CDR2 sequences are SGHVS and FNYEAQ. CDR3 length: 13 amino acids. The CDR3 protein is CASSLIAKETQYF. CDR3 in DNA: TGTGCCAGCAGCTTAATAGCGAAAGAGACCCAGTACTTC.

The sample holds many counts of this clonotype. The chain uses TRBV5-1 and TRBJ2-4, with TRBD2 identical over 7 bases. The CDR3 has 14 residues. J gave up 5 bases and V 0 bases, and 2 bases lay outside the gene matches. CDR1 is SGHRS, CDR2 YFSETQ, per germline. The CDR3 loop reads CASSLVGGENIQYF. The CDR3 DNA reads TGCGCCAGCAGCTTGGTTGGGGGGGAAAACATTCAGTACTTC.

About this clonotype: A much larger clone differs by one base, so this may be a read error. This chain links TRBV29-1 with TRBJ2-7, with TRBD1 as a possible D gene (6 bases). Looked up from germline, CDR1 is SQVTM and CDR2 is ANQGSEA. This CDR3 contains 13 residues. Trimming stripped 8 bases from V and 3 bases from J, with 17 bases between. As DNA, the CDR3 is TGCAGCATCAGAGGGGGATTCAACTACGAGCAGTACTTC. It codes for CSIRGGFNYEQYF.

This clonotype was observed a handful of times. V gene TRBV5-4 combines with J gene TRBJ1-2; the D gene is possibly TRBD1 (6 bases). The germline gives CDR1 SGHNT, CDR2 YYREEE (reference sequence). The CDR3 contains 15 residues. V gave up 4 bases and J gave up 4 bases, with 17 bases separating them. In nucleotides, the CDR3 is TGTGCCAGCAGCGCACAGGGCGCAGACTTCTATGGCTACACCTTC. This codes for CASSAQGADFYGYTF.

This clonotype was detected many times. The V gene is TRBV5-4, the J gene TRBJ2-1; weak D call: TRBD2 (6 bases). This CDR3 has 15 residues. V was pared by 2 bases and J by 0 bases, with 9 bases between. The germline V gene encodes CDR1 SGHNT and CDR2 YYREEE (reference sequence). The CDR3 sequence: CASSFYSGSYNEQFF. The CDR3 DNA reads TGTGCCAGCAGCTTTTATAGCGGCTCCTACAATGAGCAGTTCTTC.

The chain couples TRBV7-2 to TRBJ1-1; D unclear. The CDR3 spans 13 residues. Per germline, CDR1 SGHTA and CDR2 FQGNSA. V was clipped by 5 bases and J by 1 base, with 8 bases between them. The CDR3 sequence: CASSGSWNTEAFF. In DNA form, the CDR3 reads TGTGCCAGCAGCGGGTCGTGGAACACTGAAGCTTTCTTT.

This clonotype came up many times. V and J are TRBV29-1 and TRBJ2-1; the D call may be TRBD1 or TRBD2 (5 bases each). The CDR3 sequence is 13 residues long. Trimming left V 2 bases short and J 4 bases short, with 9 bases between. The germline V gene encodes CDR1 SQVTM and CDR2 ANQGSEA. The CDR3 bases are TGCAGCGTTGAAAGGGACCGGTACAATGAGCAGTTCTTC. Its translation: CSVERDRYNEQFF.

This clonotype was observed at least ten times. The V gene is TRBV28, the J gene TRBJ2-2, with D perhaps TRBD1 (6 bases). V gave up 8 bases and J gave up 3 bases, with 16 bases separating them. This CDR3 spans 15 amino acids. Germline CDR1 reads MDHEN; CDR2 reads SYDVKM. CDR3 bases: TGTGCCAGCCTAGGGGGTTTTGTCGACACCGGGGAGCTGTTTTTT. It codes for CASLGGFVDTGELFF.

The rearrangement joins TRBV5-1 to TRBJ2-1; 7 bases are a match to TRBD2. CDR3 length equals 14 residues. The germline gives CDR1 SGHRS, CDR2 YFSETQ. V lost 0 bases and J lost 9; bases outside the gene matches: 6. CDR3 amino acids: CASSLGGRESEQFF. CDR3 in DNA: TGCGCCAGCAGCTTGGGAGGGAGGGAAAGTGAGCAGTTCTTC.

Turning to this clonotype: At one end the junction does not follow the germline gene, possibly because of a read error. CDR3 sequence reads: CCANWASGATSTDTQYF. DNA of the CDR3: TGCTGTGCTAATTGGGCTAGCGGGGCTACTAGCACAGATACGCAGTATTTT. This chain joins TRBV20-1 and TRBJ2-3; 9 nucleotides match TRBD2. CDR3 size: 17 residues. Germline assignment: CDR1 DFQATT and CDR2 SNEGSKA (reference sequence).

This clonotype was detected ten times or more. V usage is TRBV7-2 and J usage is TRBJ1-2, with D tentatively TRBD1 (5 bases). CDR1 is SGHTA, CDR2 FQGNSA, per germline. With 2 bases removed from V and 8 bases from J, the gap between germline ends came to 9 bases. The CDR3 extends over 12 amino acids. CDR3 amino acids: CASSLMGDGYTF. For the CDR3, the DNA is TGTGCCAGCAGCTTAATGGGGGACGGCTACACCTTC.

This clonotype was detected ten times or more. This chain connects TRBV18 to TRBJ2-7; D is ambiguous. Per the germline V gene, CDR1 is KGHSH and CDR2 is LQKENI. The CDR3 is made up of 14 amino acids. V lost 6 bases, J lost 2 bases, and 14 bases lay in between. CDR3 sequence reads: CASSRASRTYEQYF. The DNA of the CDR3 is TGTGCCAGCTCTAGGGCGAGTAGGACCTACGAGCAGTACTTC.

This clonotype has ten or more counts. This sequence joins TRBV7-2 and TRBJ1-1; 8 positions match TRBD1. From germline, CDR1 is SGHTA and CDR2 FQGNSA. The CDR3 contains 15 residues. V dropped 4 bases and J dropped 0; count of bases not matched to a gene: 4. CDR3 DNA sequence: TGTGCCAGCAGCTCAGGGACAGGTATGAACACTGAAGCTTTCTTT. It codes for CASSSGTGMNTEAFF.

Ten or more counts support this clonotype. The V call is TRBV7-2, the J call TRBJ2-1; TRBD2 agrees at 10 bases. V gave up 5 bases and J gave up 10 bases; unmatched junction bases: 2. The CDR3 is 12 amino acids. Germline values: CDR1 SGHTA, CDR2 FQGNSA. The CDR3 nucleotides are TGTGCCAGCAGCGAACTAGCGGGAGAGCAGTTCTTC. Its protein is CASSELAGEQFF.

This clonotype showed up many times. The chain uses TRBV29-1 and TRBJ2-4, with TRBD1 matching 9 bases. Unmatched junction bases numbered 7, after V lost 1 base and J lost 6 bases. Germline CDR1 is SQVTM and CDR2 is ANQGSEA. CDR3 length: 15 residues. The CDR3 region has the DNA TGCAGCGTTGAAGGGGAGAACAGGGGGCGAAACATTCAGTACTTC. Translated: CSVEGENRGRNIQYF.

Ten or more counts support this clonotype. J is TRBJ2-2 and V is TRBV5-1; unclear D gene. The V gene's germline CDR1 is SGHRS and CDR2 YFSETQ. The CDR3 consists of 15 residues. Trimming removed 0 bases at V and 0 bases at J, with 6 bases between. The CDR3 DNA reads as TGCGCCAGCAGCTTGGCGACGTCGAACACCGGGGAGCTGTTTTTT. Translated: CASSLATSNTGELFF.

Many counts were recorded for this clonotype. The V and J genes are TRBV12-3 or TRBV12-4 and TRBJ1-1; D perhaps matches TRBD1 (6 bases). The CDR3 totals 14 residues. V shed 3 bases and J shed 0 bases, with 8 bases lying between them. DNA for the CDR3: TGTGCCAGCAGTTTTCAGGGGTTGAACACTGAAGCTTTCTTT. It is translated as CASSFQGLNTEAFF.